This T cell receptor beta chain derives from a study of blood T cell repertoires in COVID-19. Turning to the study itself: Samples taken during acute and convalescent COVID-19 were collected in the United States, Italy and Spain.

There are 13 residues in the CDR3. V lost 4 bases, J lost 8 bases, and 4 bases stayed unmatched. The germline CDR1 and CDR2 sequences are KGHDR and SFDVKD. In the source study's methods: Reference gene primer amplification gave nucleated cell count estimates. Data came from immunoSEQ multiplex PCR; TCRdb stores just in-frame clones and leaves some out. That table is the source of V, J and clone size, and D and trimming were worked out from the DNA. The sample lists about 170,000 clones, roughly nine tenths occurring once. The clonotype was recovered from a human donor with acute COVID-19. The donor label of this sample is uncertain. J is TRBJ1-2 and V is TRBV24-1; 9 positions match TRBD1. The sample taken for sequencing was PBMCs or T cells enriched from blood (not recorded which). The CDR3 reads CATSDRTGVGYTF. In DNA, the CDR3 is TGTGCCACCAGTGACCGGACAGGGGTAGGCTACACCTTC.